The present T cell receptor beta chain was sequenced within a study of blood T cell repertoires in COVID-19 (dated by TCRdb to the early 2020s). In the study overall: Samples covering the acute and convalescent phases of COVID-19 were provided by collaborators in the United States, Italy and Spain. The samples were drawn from the first 160 participants of the ongoing ImmuneRACE study and from some 1,300 subjects provided by 6 global collaborators. Where available, HLA class I and class II types were taken from metadata supplied by the sample provider and were not determined by assay-based typing. The repertoires were made available in a free public database intended to serve as a resource for research on the immune response to SARS-CoV-2. The sample metadata nearly always contained a de-identified subject ID, COVID-19 status, age in years and sex. The material from the prospective study consisted of cDNA or gDNA derived from T cells, B-cell-depleted T cells, or PBMCs. Deeply sampled blood TCRbeta repertoires from subjects exposed to, actively infected with, or recovered from COVID-19 were included in the dataset. The paper as a whole reports these results and caveats: The quantity of clinical and demographic metadata differed by source and by participant and was supplied without curation.

At the junction V is shortened by 6 bases and J by 1 base, with 16 bases in between. From the cysteine up to the phenylalanine, the CDR3 has a length of 16 residues. Only the CDR3 DNA is retained, 48 bases long and in frame from the first base. For CDR1 and CDR2, the germline V gene (reference sequence) lists LNHDA and SQIVND. On this clone: Its binding antigen is unknown. No base-level quality is on record; no much larger clone is a single base apart.

The immunoSEQ Assay, a bias-controlled multiplex PCR, was used to amplify TCRbeta CDR3 regions from genomic DNA. The authors processed their data as follows. The number of nucleated cells in each sample was estimated by amplification of reference gene primers within the assay. Sequence reads were collapsed and filtered to measure the absolute abundance of every unique TCRbeta CDR3 rearrangement. For each sample, productive Simpson clonality was calculated as the square root of Simpson's diversity index over productive rearrangements. TCRdb took this table from immuneACCESS and kept in-frame rearrangements with V and J called. Such tables lack part of the clones; where checked against another copy, unresolved V genes explain under half of the gap, and the rest is unexplained. V, J and clone size were drawn from that table, and D and trimming were deduced from the DNA. The table for this sample lists hundreds of thousands of clones; approximately 84% of them were counted only once. Approximately 1.9% of the sample is held by the ten biggest clonotypes.

Each collaborating institution followed its own protocols to collect whole blood in K2EDTA tubes. Collaborator samples were shipped for TCRbeta analysis as frozen whole blood, isolated PBMCs, or DNA extracted from either sample type. Sequenced: peripheral blood. This sequence uses TRBV19 and TRBJ1-5, with no confidently assigned D gene. The TCR sequence derives from a woman older than 75 with acute or convalescent COVID-19. CDR3 loop: CASSGPGRGSNQPQHF. Read as DNA, the sequence is TGTGCCAGTAGCGGGCCTGGGAGAGGGAGCAATCAGCCCCAGCATTTT.